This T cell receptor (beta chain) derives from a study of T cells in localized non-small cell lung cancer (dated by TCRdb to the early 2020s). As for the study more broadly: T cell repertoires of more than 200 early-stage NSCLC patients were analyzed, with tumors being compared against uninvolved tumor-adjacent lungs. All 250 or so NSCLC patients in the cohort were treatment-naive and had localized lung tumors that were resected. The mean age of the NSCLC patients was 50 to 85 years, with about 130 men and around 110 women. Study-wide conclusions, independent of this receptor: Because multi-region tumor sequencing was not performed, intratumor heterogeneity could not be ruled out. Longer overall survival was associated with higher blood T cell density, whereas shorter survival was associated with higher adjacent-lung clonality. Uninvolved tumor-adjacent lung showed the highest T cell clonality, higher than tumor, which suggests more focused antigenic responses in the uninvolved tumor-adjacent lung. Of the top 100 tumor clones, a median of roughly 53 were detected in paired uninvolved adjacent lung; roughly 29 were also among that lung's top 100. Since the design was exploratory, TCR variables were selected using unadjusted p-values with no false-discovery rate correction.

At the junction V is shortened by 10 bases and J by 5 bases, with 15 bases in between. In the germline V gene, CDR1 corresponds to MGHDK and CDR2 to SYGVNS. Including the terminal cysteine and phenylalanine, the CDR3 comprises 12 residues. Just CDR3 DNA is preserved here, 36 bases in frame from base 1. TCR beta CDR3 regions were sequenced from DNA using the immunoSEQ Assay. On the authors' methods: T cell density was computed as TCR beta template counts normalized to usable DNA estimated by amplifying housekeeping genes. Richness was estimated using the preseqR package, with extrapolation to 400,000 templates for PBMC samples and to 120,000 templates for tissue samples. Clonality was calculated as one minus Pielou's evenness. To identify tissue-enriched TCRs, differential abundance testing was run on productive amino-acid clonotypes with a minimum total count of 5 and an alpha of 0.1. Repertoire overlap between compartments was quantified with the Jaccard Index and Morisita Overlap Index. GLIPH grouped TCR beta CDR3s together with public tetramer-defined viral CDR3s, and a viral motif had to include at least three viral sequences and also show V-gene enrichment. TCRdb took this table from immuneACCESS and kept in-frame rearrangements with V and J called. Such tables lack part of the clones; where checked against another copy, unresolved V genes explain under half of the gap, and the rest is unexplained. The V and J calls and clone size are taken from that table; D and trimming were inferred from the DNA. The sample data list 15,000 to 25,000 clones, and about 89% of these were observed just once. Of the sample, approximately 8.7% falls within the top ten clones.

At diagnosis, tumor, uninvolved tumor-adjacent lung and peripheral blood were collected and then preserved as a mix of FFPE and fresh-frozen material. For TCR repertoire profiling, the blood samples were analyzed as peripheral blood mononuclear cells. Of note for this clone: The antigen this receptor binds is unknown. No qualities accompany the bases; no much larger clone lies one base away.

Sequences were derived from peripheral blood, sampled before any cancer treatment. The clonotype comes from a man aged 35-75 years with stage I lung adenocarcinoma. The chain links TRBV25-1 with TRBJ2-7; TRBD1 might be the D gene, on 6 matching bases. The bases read TGTGCCACCTCATCACAGGGCCACGAGCAGTACTTC. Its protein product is CATSSQGHEQYF.